Listed here are 9 T cell receptor beta chains from one sample, sequenced in a study of blood T cells in healthy people across ages. A second PCR, run for roughly 7 to 12 cycles, used a sample-barcoded 5' primer plus a J-beta primer mix. MiXCR was run by TCRdb on the 5' RACE reads, yielding one entry per CDR3 protein. The table lists 550,000 to 750,000 distinct CDR3 sequences, under 25% of them singletons. Sequenced sample: blood. These receptors all stem from a man in his 70s in good health.

The CDR3 sequence: CASSLAPGGSYEQYF. CDR3 sequence (DNA): TGCGCCAGCAGCTTGGCCCCCGGAGGGTCCTACGAGCAGTACTTC. The rearrangement uses TRBV5-1 and TRBJ2-7; D might be TRBD2 (6 bases). Germline CDR1 SGHRS, CDR2 YFSETQ. The CDR3 sequence is 15 residues long. Trimming pared 0 bases from V and 1 base from J, leaving 11 bases between.

Only a few counts were recorded for this clonotype. The gene calls are TRBV20-1 and TRBJ2-3; D gene uncertain. The germline V gene has CDR1 DFQATT and CDR2 SNEGSKA (reference sequence). The CDR3 contains 10 residues. V lost 6 bases and J lost 6, with 7 bases in between. Here the CDR3 DNA reads TGCAGTGCCAAGCAGGATACGCAGTATTTT. Translated, it gives CSAKQDTQYF.

This clonotype was counted between two and nine times. This sequence joins TRBV4-1 and TRBJ2-1, with D hard to call. The CDR3 consists of 13 residues. Trimming pared 1 base from V and 4 bases from J, leaving 5 bases between. CDR1 and CDR2 (germline): MGHRA, YSYEKL. The chain's CDR3 is CASSQVAYNEQFF. CDR3 nucleotides: TGCGCCAGCAGCCAAGTTGCTTACAATGAGCAGTTCTTC.

In its sample, this clonotype was seen a few times. This CDR3 fails to terminate in the conserved phenylalanine or tryptophan, so it likely reflects a read error. This chain uses TRBV18 with TRBJ2-1, with 7 positions matching TRBD2. CDR1 KGHSH and CDR2 LQKENI come from the germline V gene. There are 13 residues in the CDR3. V was clipped by 3 bases and J by 6 bases; unmatched bases: 2. The CDR3: CASSPAGVNEQFL. CDR3 sequence (DNA): TGTGCCAGCTCACCTGCGGGAGTCAATGAGCAGTTCCTC.

There are a few counts of this clonotype. The chain combines TRBV7-2 with TRBJ2-7; a weak D match, TRBD1 (6 bases). V lost 0 bases and J 3 bases, leaving 9 bases between the germline ends. The CDR3 runs 14 residues. Germline V CDR1 and CDR2: SGHTA, FQGNSA. CDR3 region: CASSLAGAVYEQYF. The CDR3 coding sequence is TGTGCCAGCAGCTTAGCGGGGGCAGTCTACGAGCAGTACTTC.

This chain joins TRBV5-1 and TRBJ1-4, with a possible D match to TRBD1 (6 bases). Germline-derived CDR1 and CDR2 are SGHRS and YFSETQ. V shed 3 bases and J shed 9 bases, with 21 bases lying between them. CDR3 length: 16 residues. The CDR3: CASSSGQLGGNQKLFF. As DNA, the CDR3 is TGCGCCAGCAGCTCAGGACAGCTGGGAGGGAACCAAAAACTGTTTTTT.

This clonotype has more than one count but fewer than ten. CDR3 in amino acids: CASSPRQGLTGELFF. CDR3 nucleotides: TGTGCCAGCAGCCCTCGACAGGGTTTAACCGGGGAGCTGTTTTTT. The rearrangement uses TRBV7-2 and TRBJ2-2; 7 bases agree with TRBD1. Trimming cost V 5 bases and J 5 bases; bases outside gene matches: 8. The V gene's germline CDR1 is SGHTA and CDR2 FQGNSA. The length of the CDR3 is 15 residues. Complete variable domain (other parts from reference TRBV7-2 and TRBJ2-2): GAGVSQSPSNKVTEKGKDVELRCDPISGHTALYWYRQSLGQGLEFLIYFQGNSAPDKSGLPSDRFSAERTGGSVSTLTIQRTQQEDSAVYLCASSPRQGLTGELFFGEGSRLTVL.

This chain links TRBV7-2 with TRBJ2-2; tentative D call: TRBD1 (6 bases). The CDR3 runs 14 residues. Trimming shortened V by 4 bases and J by 5 bases, and 11 bases separated the two germline ends. Germline V CDR1 and CDR2: SGHTA, FQGNSA. CDR3 loop: CASSSTTGTGELFF. In nucleotides, the CDR3 is TGTGCCAGCAGCTCCACGACAGGTACCGGGGAGCTGTTTTTT.

This clonotype was counted only a few times. The chain couples TRBV9 to TRBJ2-3, with 9 bases fitting TRBD2. V gave up 0 bases and J gave up 3 bases; unmatched junction bases: 11. The CDR3 totals 18 residues. Germline values: CDR1 SGDLS, CDR2 YYNGEE. The CDR3 DNA reads TGTGCCAGCAGCGTAGACTCCCCCGCGGGAGGGAGTACAGATACGCAGTATTTT. Amino acids: CASSVDSPAGGSTDTQYF.